These T cell receptor beta chains were read from a single sample in a study of cytomegalovirus exposure and HLA in healthy donors. The method was immunoSEQ multiplex PCR; TCRdb's version includes in-frame clones alone and lacks a portion of them. Here the sample spans under 200,000 clones, around nine tenths being singletons. The material sequenced was PBMCs. The receptors come from a woman aged 18-30 years in good health and CMV-seronegative. CDR3s include the opening cysteine and the closing phenylalanine or tryptophan. The D gene is left open where the match is weak. Some rows have no size entry. The others give once, few or many, or a class for an expanded clone.

>TRBD1|15|once|TRBJ2-7|TRBV6-5
TGTGCCAGCAGTCAACGACAGGGGGTGGCCTACGAGCAGTACTTC
CASSQRQGVAYEQYF
>NA|15|NA|TRBJ2-1|TRBV10-3
TGTGCCATCAGCTCGACAGGCCCATCCAGGGATGAGCAGTTCTTC
CAISSTGPSRDEQFF
>NA|15|NA|TRBJ1-3|TRBV6-5
TGTGCCAGCAGCTTCGCCGGGGTCTCTGGAAACACCATATATTTT
CASSFAGVSGNTIYF
>TRBD1|14|NA|TRBJ2-7|TRBV7-6
TGTGCCAGCAGCTTAAATCAACAGGGGCACGAGCAGTACTTC
CASSLNQQGHEQYF
>NA|14|NA|TRBJ2-7|TRBV18
TGTGCCAGCTCACCATCGGAACAGAGCTACGAGCAGTACTTC
CASSPSEQSYEQYF
>NA|14|NA|TRBJ1-5|TRBV6-5
TGTGCCAGCAGTACAATCAGGGGTAATCAGCCCCAGCATTTT
CASSTIRGNQPQHF
>NA|14|NA|TRBJ1-4|TRBV5-1
TGCGCCAGCAGCCCCAGTTCAACTAATGAAAAACTGTTTTTT
CASSPSSTNEKLFF
>TRBD1|14|once|TRBJ1-1|TRBV13
TGTGCCAGCAGCTTGACAGGGCTCGGCACTGAAGCTTTCTTT
CASSLTGLGTEAFF
>NA|13|NA|TRBJ2-7|TRBV19
TGTGCCAGTAGTTCCGGGGAGATCTACGAGCAGTACTTC
CASSSGEIYEQYF
>NA|16|NA|TRBJ1-3|TRBV9
TGTGCCAGCAGCGTAGAGAAGGGAAGGAGCGGAGACACCATATATTTT
CASSVEKGRSGDTIYF
>NA|13|NA|TRBJ1-1|TRBV5-1
TGCGCCAGCAGCTTTTCAGGCAACACTGAAGCTTTCTTT
CASSFSGNTEAFF
>NA|15|NA|TRBJ2-7|TRBV18
TGTGCCAGCTCAAGCAGACAGGAGGTCTCCTACGAGCAGTACTTC
CASSSRQEVSYEQYF
>NA|13|NA|TRBJ1-4|TRBV30
TGTGCCTGGAGTGACACAACTAATGAAAAACTGTTTTTT
CAWSDTTNEKLFF
>TRBD2|17|NA|TRBJ2-1|TRBV4-1
TGCGCCAGCAGCCACCCCAGTGGGCGGGGGGCTAGGAATGAGCAGTTCTTC
CASSHPSGRGARNEQFF
>NA|11|NA|TRBJ2-4|TRBV6-5
TGTGCCAGCAGAGACGGGGGACGGCAGTACTTC
CASRDGGRQYF
>NA|14|NA|TRBJ2-1|TRBV7-3
TGTGCCAGCAGCTTAGCAGGGGTGGGAAATGAGCAGTTCTTC
CASSLAGVGNEQFF
>TRBD2|15|NA|TRBJ2-2|TRBV19
TGTGCCAGTAGTATCACTAGCGGGGGGGCCCGGGAGCTGTTTTTT
CASSITSGGARELFF
>NA|11|NA|TRBJ2-3|TRBV7-9
TGTGCCAGCAGTACAGGGGATACGCAGTATTTT
CASSTGDTQYF
>NA|12|NA|TRBJ1-2|TRBV6-5
TGTGCCAGCAGTTACAGGGGCGATGGCTACACCTTC
CASSYRGDGYTF
>NA|14|few|TRBJ1-2|TRBV5-4
TGTGCCAGCAGCTTGGGACAGGACCTACCTGGCTACACCTTC
CASSLGQDLPGYTF
>NA|15|NA|TRBJ1-6|TRBV5-5
TGTGCCAGCAGCTTGGGGGCGGGGGTTAAGTCACCCCTCCACTTT
CASSLGAGVKSPLHF
>TRBD2|15|NA|TRBJ2-3|TRBV27
TGTGCCAGCAGTGGACTAGCGGGAGGGCCAGATACGCAGTATTTT
CASSGLAGGPDTQYF
>TRBD1|17|NA|TRBJ2-2|TRBV4-3
TGCGCCAGCAGCCAAGATCCCGGGACAGGGTCCACCGGGGAGCTGTTTTTT
CASSQDPGTGSTGELFF
>NA|15|few|TRBJ1-5|TRBV6-6
TGTGCCAGCAGTTACTGGGAGGATAACAATCAGCCCCAGCATTTT
CASSYWEDNNQPQHF
>NA|12|NA|TRBJ1-2|TRBV19
TGTGCCAGCCGACAGATCGACAATGGCTACACCTTC
CASRQIDNGYTF
>TRBD2|15|NA|TRBJ2-7|TRBV6-5
TGTGCCAGCAGTCTAGATAGCGGGAGCCCCTACGAGCAGTACTTC
CASSLDSGSPYEQYF
>NA|13|NA|TRBJ2-3|TRBV2
TGTGCCAGCAGCGGGGGGCTCGCGGATACGCAGTATTTT
CASSGGLADTQYF
>NA|16|NA|TRBJ2-7|TRBV18
TGTGCCAGCTCACCTGATCAGGGTCGAATCTCCTACGAGCAGTACTTC
CASSPDQGRISYEQYF
>NA|14|NA|TRBJ1-2|TRBV6-5
TGTGCCAGCATGGGGCGGGAACGGGGTTATGGCTACACCTTC
CASMGRERGYGYTF